This T cell receptor (beta chain) was obtained from a study of Ad26.COV2.S vaccination and SARS-CoV-2 variants. This clone was detected once. Sequencing used immunoSEQ multiplex PCR; TCRdb keeps in-frame clones, though not all of them. Here the sample spans some 390,000 clones, over 75% being singletons. Trimming pared 1 base from V and 8 bases from J, leaving 14 bases between. The CDR3 covers 15 residues. The germline V gene has CDR1 LGHDT and CDR2 YNNKEL (reference sequence). Treatment: approximately 18 received Ad26.COV2.S at low or high dose, single or two shots; about 5 received placebo; per-sample allocation not given. Sampling was performed 63 days after the first vaccine or placebo injection.

The V call is TRBV3-1 (or the pseudogene TRBV3-2), the J call TRBJ2-2; D is uncertain. The receptor's source is a person aged 18 to 65 who received the Ad26.COV2.S COVID-19 vaccine or a placebo. The source was peripheral blood, collected in a trial of Ad26.COV2.S vaccine versus placebo. The CDR3 sequence: CASSQVSGVPGELFF. In DNA form, the CDR3 reads TGTGCCAGCAGCCAAGTTTCTGGAGTTCCGGGGGAGCTGTTTTTT.